This T cell receptor beta chain was sequenced in a study of PD-1 blockade in classical Hodgkin lymphoma. Study-wide results and caveats: Reasons behind the repertoire differences stay unclear, perhaps disease activity or earlier therapy. TCR diversity at baseline was reported to be reduced in newly diagnosed patients relative to healthy donors.

Sequenced by immunoSEQ multiplex PCR; TCRdb stores in-frame clones only, minus some. Here the sample spans about 29,000 clones, around 88% being singletons. All patients relapsed after autologous stem cell transplantation, and brentuximab vedotin exposure varied. After thawing, PBMCs were subjected to magnetic negative selection to isolate CD8+ T cells. Trimming stripped 3 bases from V and 5 bases from J, with 11 bases between. The length of the CDR3 is 13 residues. Germline V gives CDR1 SGDLS, CDR2 YYNGEE. Note on this clone: Its specificity is not known.

The chain carries TRBV9 and TRBJ1-2, with TRBD1 as a possible D gene (5 bases). The sample was CD8+ T cells from blood, taken at baseline. The receptor was isolated from a human donor with classical Hodgkin lymphoma. DNA for the CDR3: TGTGCCAGCAGCGAATCGGGGGGATATGGCTACACCTTC. This translates into CASSESGGYGYTF.